Listed below are T cell receptor beta chains from one sample, sequenced in a study of blood T cell repertoires in COVID-19. Method: immunoSEQ multiplex PCR; TCRdb's copy keeps in-frame clones and lacks some. Among approximately 120,000 clones listed, 90% to 95% were seen once. Sample: peripheral blood. These receptors came from a man in his fifties with COVID-19, enrolled during active disease. CDR3s include the opening cysteine and the closing phenylalanine or tryptophan. Each record gives: J gene, D gene, V gene, CDR3 protein, CDR3 DNA. The D gene is left open where the match is weak.

j_gene: TRBJ2-6
d_gene: TRBD1
v_gene: TRBV6-2/TRBV6-3
CDR3aa: CASSDRGAGANVLTF
CDR3nt: TGTGCCAGCAGTGACAGGGGCGCTGGGGCCAACGTCCTGACTTTC

j_gene: TRBJ2-3
d_gene: TRBD2
v_gene: TRBV27
CDR3aa: CATPSGSTDTQYF
CDR3nt: TGTGCCACTCCTAGCGGGAGCACAGATACGCAGTATTTT

j_gene: TRBJ1-5
d_gene: TRBD1
v_gene: TRBV19
CDR3aa: CASSIVYRGVDQPQHF
CDR3nt: TGTGCCAGTAGTATAGTATACAGGGGAGTCGATCAGCCCCAGCATTTT

j_gene: TRBJ2-1
d_gene: TRBD2
v_gene: TRBV9
CDR3aa: CASSDASGSNEQFF
CDR3nt: TGTGCCAGCAGCGACGCTAGCGGGTCCAATGAGCAGTTCTTC

j_gene: TRBJ2-1
d_gene: -
v_gene: TRBV28
CDR3aa: CASSLGRWESRVEQFF
CDR3nt: TGTGCCAGCAGTTTAGGGAGGTGGGAAAGTCGTGTTGAGCAGTTCTTC

j_gene: TRBJ1-3
d_gene: -
v_gene: TRBV9
CDR3aa: CASSAGSAGNTIYF
CDR3nt: TGTGCCAGCAGCGCCGGTAGTGCTGGAAACACCATATATTTT

j_gene: TRBJ2-3
d_gene: -
v_gene: TRBV5-1
CDR3aa: CASSLDPRVPSTDTQYF
CDR3nt: TGCGCCAGCAGTTTGGACCCCAGGGTTCCTAGCACAGATACGCAGTATTTT

j_gene: TRBJ2-2
d_gene: -
v_gene: TRBV5-1
CDR3aa: CASSATSTGELFF
CDR3nt: TGCGCCAGCAGCGCTACTAGCACCGGGGAGCTGTTTTTT

j_gene: TRBJ1-5
d_gene: TRBD1
v_gene: TRBV29-1
CDR3aa: CSVAQGGSQPQHF
CDR3nt: TGCAGCGTTGCACAGGGGGGGAGTCAGCCCCAGCATTTT

j_gene: TRBJ2-1
d_gene: TRBD2
v_gene: TRBV4-3
CDR3aa: CASSQDSASGEQFF
CDR3nt: TGCGCCAGCAGCCAAGATTCTGCTAGCGGAGAGCAGTTCTTC

j_gene: TRBJ1-4
d_gene: TRBD1
v_gene: TRBV13
CDR3aa: CASSLRTGNEKLFF
CDR3nt: TGTGCCAGCAGCCTCCGGACAGGGAATGAAAAACTGTTTTTT

j_gene: TRBJ2-1
d_gene: TRBD2
v_gene: TRBV9
CDR3aa: CASSREGGRNNEQFF
CDR3nt: TGTGCCAGCAGCCGGGAGGGCGGGAGAAACAATGAGCAGTTCTTC